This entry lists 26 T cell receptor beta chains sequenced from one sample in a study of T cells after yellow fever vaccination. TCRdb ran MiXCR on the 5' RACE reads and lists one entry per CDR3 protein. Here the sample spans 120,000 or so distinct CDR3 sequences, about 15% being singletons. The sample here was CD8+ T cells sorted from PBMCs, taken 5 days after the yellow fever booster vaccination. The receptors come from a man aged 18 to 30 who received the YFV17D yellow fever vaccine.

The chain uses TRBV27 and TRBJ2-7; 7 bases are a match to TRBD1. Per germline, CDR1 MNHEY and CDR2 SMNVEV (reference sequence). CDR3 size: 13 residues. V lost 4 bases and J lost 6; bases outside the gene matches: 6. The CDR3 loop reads CASSSTGVSEQYF. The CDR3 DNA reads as TGTGCCAGCAGTTCAACAGGGGTTAGCGAGCAGTACTTC.

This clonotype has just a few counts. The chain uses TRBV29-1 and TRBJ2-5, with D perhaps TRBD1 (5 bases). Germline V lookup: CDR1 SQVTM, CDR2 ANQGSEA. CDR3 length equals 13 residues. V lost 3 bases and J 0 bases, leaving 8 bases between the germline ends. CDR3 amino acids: CSVEGPDQETQYF. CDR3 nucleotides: TGCAGCGTTGAGGGGCCGGACCAAGAGACCCAGTACTTC.

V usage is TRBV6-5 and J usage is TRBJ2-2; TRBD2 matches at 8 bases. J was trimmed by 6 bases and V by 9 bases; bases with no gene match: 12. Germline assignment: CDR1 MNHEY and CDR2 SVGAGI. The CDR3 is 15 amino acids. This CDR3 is CASRMRGAQAGELFF. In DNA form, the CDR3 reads TGTGCCAGTAGGATGCGGGGGGCCCAGGCCGGGGAGCTGTTTTTT.

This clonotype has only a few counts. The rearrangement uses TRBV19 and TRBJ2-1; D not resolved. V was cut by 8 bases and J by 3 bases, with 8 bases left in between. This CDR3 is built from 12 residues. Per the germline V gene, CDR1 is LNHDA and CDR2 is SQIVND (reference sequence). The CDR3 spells CASGGVYNEQFF. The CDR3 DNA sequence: TGTGCCAGTGGTGGGGTCTACAATGAGCAGTTCTTC.

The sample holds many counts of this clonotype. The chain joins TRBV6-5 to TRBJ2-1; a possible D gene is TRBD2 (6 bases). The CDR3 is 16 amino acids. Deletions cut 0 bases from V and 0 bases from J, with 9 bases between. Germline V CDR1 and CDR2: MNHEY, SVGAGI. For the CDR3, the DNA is TGTGCCAGCAGTTACTCCGGGGGAGGCTCCTACAATGAGCAGTTCTTC. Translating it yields CASSYSGGGSYNEQFF.

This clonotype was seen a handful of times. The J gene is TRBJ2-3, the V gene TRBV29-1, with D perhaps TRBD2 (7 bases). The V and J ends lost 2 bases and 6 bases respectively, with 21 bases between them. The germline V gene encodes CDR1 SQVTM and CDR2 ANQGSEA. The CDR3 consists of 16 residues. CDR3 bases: TGCAGCGTTGAAACAGGACTAGTGGGGGGCCGGGATACGCAGTATTTT. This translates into CSVETGLVGGRDTQYF.

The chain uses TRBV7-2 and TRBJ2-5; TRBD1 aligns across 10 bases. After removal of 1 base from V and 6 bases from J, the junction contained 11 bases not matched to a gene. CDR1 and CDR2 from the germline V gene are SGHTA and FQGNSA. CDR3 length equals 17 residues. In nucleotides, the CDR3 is TGTGCCAGCAGCTTAGTGGTGGGGACAGGGGAGTGGAAGACCCAGTACTTC. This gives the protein CASSLVVGTGEWKTQYF. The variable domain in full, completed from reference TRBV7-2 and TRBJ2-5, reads GAGVSQSPSNKVTEKGKDVELRCDPISGHTALYWYRQSLGQGLEFLIYFQGNSAPDKSGLPSDRFSAERTGGSVSTLTIQRTQQEDSAVYLCASSLVVGTGEWKTQYFGPGTRLLVL.

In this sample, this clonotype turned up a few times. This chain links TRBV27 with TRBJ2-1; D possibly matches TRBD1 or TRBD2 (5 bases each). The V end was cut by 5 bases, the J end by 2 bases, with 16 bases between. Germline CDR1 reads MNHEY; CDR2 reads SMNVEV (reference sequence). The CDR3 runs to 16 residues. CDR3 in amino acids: CASSPFSGDPYNEQFF. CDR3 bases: TGTGCCAGCAGTCCCTTTAGTGGGGACCCCTACAATGAGCAGTTCTTC.

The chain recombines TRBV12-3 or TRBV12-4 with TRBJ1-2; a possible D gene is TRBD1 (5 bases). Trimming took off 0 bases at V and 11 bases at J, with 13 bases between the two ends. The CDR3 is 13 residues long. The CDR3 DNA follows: TGTGCCAGCAGTTTAGCGCTGTGGGACGGATACACCTTC. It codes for CASSLALWDGYTF.

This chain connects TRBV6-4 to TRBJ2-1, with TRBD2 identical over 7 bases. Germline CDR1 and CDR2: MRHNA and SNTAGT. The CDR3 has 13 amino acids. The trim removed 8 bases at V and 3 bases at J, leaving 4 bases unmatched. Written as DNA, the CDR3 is TGTGCCAGCGGGGAGGGCGGCTACAATGAGCAGTTCTTC. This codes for CASGEGGYNEQFF.

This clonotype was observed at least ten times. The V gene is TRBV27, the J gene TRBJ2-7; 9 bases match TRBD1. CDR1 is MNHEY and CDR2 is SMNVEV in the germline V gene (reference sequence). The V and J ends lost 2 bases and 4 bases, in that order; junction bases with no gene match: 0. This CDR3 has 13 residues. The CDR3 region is CASSLGTGYEQYV. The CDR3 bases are TGTGCCAGCAGTTTAGGGACAGGGTACGAGCAGTACGTC.

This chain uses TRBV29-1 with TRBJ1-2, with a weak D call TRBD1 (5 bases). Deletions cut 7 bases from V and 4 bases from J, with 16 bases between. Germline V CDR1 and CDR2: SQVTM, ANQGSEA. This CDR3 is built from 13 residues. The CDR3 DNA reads TGCAGCGCAAAGGGGCCGGGGTCCTATGGCTACACCTTC. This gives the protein CSAKGPGSYGYTF.

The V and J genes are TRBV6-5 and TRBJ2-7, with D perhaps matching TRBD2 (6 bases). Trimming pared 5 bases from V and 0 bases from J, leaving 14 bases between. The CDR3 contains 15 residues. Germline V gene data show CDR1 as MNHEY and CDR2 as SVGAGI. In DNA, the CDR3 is TGTGCCAGCAGTCCACCCCGGGGGATCTCCTACGAGCAGTACTTC. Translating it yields CASSPPRGISYEQYF.

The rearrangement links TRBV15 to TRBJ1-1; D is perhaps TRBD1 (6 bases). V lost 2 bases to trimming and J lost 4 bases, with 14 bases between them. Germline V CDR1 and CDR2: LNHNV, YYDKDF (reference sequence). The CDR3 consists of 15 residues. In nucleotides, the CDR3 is TGTGCCACCAGCAGATTACAGGGAGGTGGCACTGAAGCTTTCTTT. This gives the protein CATSRLQGGGTEAFF.

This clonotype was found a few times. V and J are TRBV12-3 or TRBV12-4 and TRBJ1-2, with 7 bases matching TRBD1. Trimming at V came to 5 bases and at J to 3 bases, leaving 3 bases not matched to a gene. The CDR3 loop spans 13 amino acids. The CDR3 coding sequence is TGTGCCAGCAGTAGACAGGGACACTATGGCTACACCTTC. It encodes CASSRQGHYGYTF.

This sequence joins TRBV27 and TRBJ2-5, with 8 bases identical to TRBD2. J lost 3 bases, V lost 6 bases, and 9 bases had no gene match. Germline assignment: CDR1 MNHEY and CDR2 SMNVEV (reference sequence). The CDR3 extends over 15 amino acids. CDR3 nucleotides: TGTGCCAGCAGCCTCTCCGGGCGGGGGGAAGAGACCCAGTACTTC. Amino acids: CASSLSGRGEETQYF.

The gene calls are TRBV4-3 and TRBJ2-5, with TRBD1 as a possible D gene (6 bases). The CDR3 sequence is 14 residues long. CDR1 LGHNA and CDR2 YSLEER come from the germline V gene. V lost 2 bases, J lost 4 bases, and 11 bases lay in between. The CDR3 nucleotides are TGCGCCAGCAGCCAACTCACAGGGCTAGAGACCCAGTACTTC. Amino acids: CASSQLTGLETQYF.

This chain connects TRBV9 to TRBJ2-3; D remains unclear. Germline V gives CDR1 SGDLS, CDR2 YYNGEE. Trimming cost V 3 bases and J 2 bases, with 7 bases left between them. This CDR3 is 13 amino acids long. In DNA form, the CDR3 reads TGTGCCAGCAGCGCCTCGAACACAGATACGCAGTATTTT. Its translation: CASSASNTDTQYF.

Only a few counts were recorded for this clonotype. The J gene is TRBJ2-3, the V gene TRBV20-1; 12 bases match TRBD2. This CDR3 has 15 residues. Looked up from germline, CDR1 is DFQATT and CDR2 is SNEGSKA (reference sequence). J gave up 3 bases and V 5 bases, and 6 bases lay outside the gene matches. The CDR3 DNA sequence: TGCAGTGCTGCTAGCGGGGGGGCCTGGACAGATACGCAGTATTTT. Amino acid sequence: CSAASGGAWTDTQYF.

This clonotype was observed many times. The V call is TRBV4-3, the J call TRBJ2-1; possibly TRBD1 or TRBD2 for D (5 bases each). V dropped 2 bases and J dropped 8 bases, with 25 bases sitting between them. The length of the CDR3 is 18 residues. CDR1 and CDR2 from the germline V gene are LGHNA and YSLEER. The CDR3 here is CASSQNRVGARAGDEQFF. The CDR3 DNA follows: TGCGCCAGCAGCCAAAATCGGGTAGGGGCGAGGGCGGGCGATGAGCAGTTCTTC.

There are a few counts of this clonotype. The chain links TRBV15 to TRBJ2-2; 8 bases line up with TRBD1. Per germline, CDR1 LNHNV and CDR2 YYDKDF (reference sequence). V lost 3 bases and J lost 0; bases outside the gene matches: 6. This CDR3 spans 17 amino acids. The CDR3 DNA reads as TGTGCCACCAGCAGTTACCGGGACAGGTCGAACACCGGGGAGCTGTTTTTT. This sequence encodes CATSSYRDRSNTGELFF.

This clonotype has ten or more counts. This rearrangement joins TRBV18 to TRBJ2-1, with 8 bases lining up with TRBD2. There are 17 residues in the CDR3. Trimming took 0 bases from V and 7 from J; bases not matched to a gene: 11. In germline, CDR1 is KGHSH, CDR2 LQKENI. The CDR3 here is CASSPPAPGGARNEQFF. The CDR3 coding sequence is TGTGCCAGCTCACCACCTGCCCCGGGGGGGGCTAGGAATGAGCAGTTCTTC.

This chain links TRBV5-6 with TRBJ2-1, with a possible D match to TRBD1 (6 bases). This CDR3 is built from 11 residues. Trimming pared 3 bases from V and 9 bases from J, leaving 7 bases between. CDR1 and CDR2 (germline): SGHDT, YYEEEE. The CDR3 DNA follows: TGTGCCAGCAGCTGGACAGCTGAGCAGTTCTTC. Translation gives CASSWTAEQFF.

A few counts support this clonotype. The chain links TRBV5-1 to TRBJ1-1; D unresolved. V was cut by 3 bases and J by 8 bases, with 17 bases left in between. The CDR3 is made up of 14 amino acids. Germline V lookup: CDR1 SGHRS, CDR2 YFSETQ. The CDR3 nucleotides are TGCGCCAGCAGCTGGAGAGGCCCGGCGGGAGAAGCTTTCTTT. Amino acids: CASSWRGPAGEAFF.

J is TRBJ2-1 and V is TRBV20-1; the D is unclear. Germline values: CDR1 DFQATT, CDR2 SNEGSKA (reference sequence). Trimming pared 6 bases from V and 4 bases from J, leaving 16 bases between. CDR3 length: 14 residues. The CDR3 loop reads CSADRRSVYNEQFF. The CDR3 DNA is TGCAGTGCCGACCGCCGGAGTGTATACAATGAGCAGTTCTTC.

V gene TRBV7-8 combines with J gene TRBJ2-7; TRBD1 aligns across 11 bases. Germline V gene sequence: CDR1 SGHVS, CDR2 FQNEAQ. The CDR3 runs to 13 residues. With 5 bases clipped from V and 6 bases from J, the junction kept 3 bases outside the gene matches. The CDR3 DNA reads TGTGCCAGCAGCCTCGGGACAGGGGGCGAGCAGTACGTC. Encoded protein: CASSLGTGGEQYV.